The 32 T cell receptor beta chains reported below all come from one sample, sequenced in a study of PD-1 blockade in classical Hodgkin lymphoma. All patients experienced relapse after autologous stem cell transplantation, and brentuximab vedotin exposure was variable. Libraries were prepared by immunoSEQ multiplex PCR; TCRdb keeps only in-frame clonotypes and omits some of them. The table lists around 150,000 clones, about 78% of them singletons, with approximately 9.6% in the top ten. The input for sequencing was peripheral blood mononuclear cells (PBMCs), taken before the second cycle of nivolumab. All receptors derive from a human donor with classical Hodgkin lymphoma.

The genes are TRBV9 and TRBJ1-4, with 9 nucleotides matching TRBD1. The trim removed 3 bases at V and 3 bases at J, leaving 9 bases unmatched. This CDR3 is 17 amino acids long. Per the germline V gene, CDR1 is SGDLS and CDR2 is YYNGEE. The CDR3 spells CASSGTGGRLANEKLFF. The CDR3 DNA sequence: TGTGCCAGCAGCGGCACAGGGGGCCGGCTGGCTAATGAAAAACTGTTTTTT.

This chain uses TRBV12-5 with TRBJ2-7; D not resolved. Trimming left V 1 base short and J 6 bases short, with 19 bases between. CDR3 length: 16 amino acids. Per the germline V gene, CDR1 is LGHNT and CDR2 is FRNRAP. CDR3 in amino acids: CASGLGTSWGFLEQYF. The CDR3 coding sequence is TGTGCTAGTGGTTTGGGGACGAGTTGGGGATTTCTCGAGCAGTACTTC.

This clone was seen only a few times. The V gene is TRBV7-8, the J gene TRBJ1-6, with D tentatively TRBD1 (6 bases). Germline CDR1 and CDR2: SGHVS and FQNEAQ. This CDR3 comprises 13 residues. V shed 7 bases and J shed 7 bases, with 11 bases lying between them. DNA of the CDR3: TGTGCCAGCAACGAGGGGGGAAATTCACCCCTCCACTTT. As protein: CASNEGGNSPLHF.

The chain joins TRBV5-1 to TRBJ2-3; 8 nucleotides agree with TRBD2. Unmatched junction bases numbered 6, after V lost 1 base and J lost 5 bases. CDR1 is SGHRS, CDR2 YFSETQ, per germline. The CDR3 has 15 residues. The CDR3 DNA sequence: TGCGCCAGCAGCTTGTTCGGGAGGGCCCTAGATACGCAGTATTTT. Its translation: CASSLFGRALDTQYF.

The rearrangement uses TRBV6-6 and TRBJ2-1, with D uncertain. V lost 0 bases and J 3 bases, leaving 12 bases between the germline ends. Looked up from germline, CDR1 is MNHNY and CDR2 is SVGAGI (reference sequence). The CDR3 covers 16 residues. The CDR3 DNA sequence: TGTGCCAGCAGTTACTCGAAAGTCTCAGACTACAATGAGCAGTTCTTC. Translating gives CASSYSKVSDYNEQFF.

V is TRBV2 and J is TRBJ1-6; D is possibly TRBD1 (5 bases). The germline V gene encodes CDR1 SNHLY and CDR2 FYNNEI. V dropped 5 bases and J dropped 9 bases, with 11 bases sitting between them. The CDR3 is made up of 13 amino acids. The CDR3 bases are TGTGCCAGCAGTAGGGAGAGGGGTTCACCCCTCCACTTT. Protein product: CASSRERGSPLHF.

This chain uses TRBV10-3 with TRBJ2-1; 13 nucleotides line up with TRBD2. The junction had 8 bases not matched to a gene; V was cut back by 3 bases and J by 3 bases. The germline V gene encodes CDR1 ENHRY and CDR2 SYGVKD. The CDR3 covers 18 residues. In nucleotides, the CDR3 is TGTGCCATCAGTGACCCCGGACTAGCGGGGGTTAACTACAATGAGCAGTTCTTC. Its translation is CAISDPGLAGVNYNEQFF.

The chain combines TRBV6-6 with TRBJ2-7, with TRBD1 matching over 7 bases. Germline CDR1 MNHNY, CDR2 SVGAGI (reference sequence). The trim removed 7 bases at V and 0 bases at J, leaving 9 bases unmatched. This CDR3 has 15 amino acids. The CDR3 nucleotides read TGTGCCAGCACCCGGTTAGGGACAGACTCCTACGAGCAGTACTTC. Its protein product is CASTRLGTDSYEQYF.

The gene calls are TRBV18 and TRBJ1-1; 7 nucleotides align to TRBD1. The V gene end was trimmed by 3 bases and the J gene end by 4 bases; junction bases not matched to a gene: 2. CDR3 length: 13 amino acids. Per germline, CDR1 KGHSH and CDR2 LQKENI. As DNA, the CDR3 is TGTGCCAGCTCACCGACAGGGACCACTGAAGCTTTCTTT. Amino acid sequence: CASSPTGTTEAFF.

The chain carries TRBV4-2 and TRBJ2-5; no reliable D call. CDR3 size: 18 residues. CDR1 is LGHNA, CDR2 YNFKEQ, per germline. Trimming removed 4 bases at V and 2 bases at J, with 23 bases between. The CDR3 DNA sequence: TGTGCCAGCAGCCTATTCGGTGGAACAGACACGATACAAGAGACCCAGTACTTC. Translation: CASSLFGGTDTIQETQYF.

This clone was seen many times. In nucleotides, the CDR3 is TGTGCCAGCAGAGTAACAGGGTGGAATCAGCCCCAGCATTTT. This sequence encodes CASRVTGWNQPQHF. The chain combines TRBV6-1 with TRBJ1-5; a weak D match, TRBD1 (6 bases). CDR3 length: 14 amino acids. The germline V gene has CDR1 MNHNS and CDR2 SASEGT. V gave up 6 bases and J gave up 4 bases, with 13 bases separating them.

The V call is TRBV25-1, the J call TRBJ1-2; tentative D call: TRBD1 (5 bases). Germline loops: CDR1 MGHDK, CDR2 SYGVNS. CDR3 size: 14 residues. With 3 bases removed from V and 10 bases from J, the gap between germline ends came to 18 bases. CDR3 residues: CASSDPTVRAPYTF. The DNA of the CDR3 is TGTGCCAGCAGTGACCCAACGGTCAGGGCACCCTACACCTTC.

The genes are TRBV10-3 and TRBJ2-7; 11 bases align to TRBD2. In germline, CDR1 is ENHRY, CDR2 SYGVKD. The length of the CDR3 is 15 residues. After removal of 1 base from V and 6 bases from J, the junction contained 5 bases not matched to a gene. This chain's CDR3 is CAISELTSGRVEQYF. The CDR3 bases are TGTGCCATCAGTGAGTTAACTAGCGGGAGAGTCGAGCAGTACTTC.

This clone appeared many times. The gene calls are TRBV28 and TRBJ1-5, with 10 positions matching TRBD1. From germline, CDR1 is MDHEN and CDR2 SYDVKM. V lost 3 bases, J lost 4 bases, and 9 bases stayed unmatched. This CDR3 has 17 residues. The CDR3 coding sequence is TGTGCCAGCAGTTTGTGGCCGGGACAGGGGCTAAATCAGCCCCAGCATTTT. Amino acid sequence: CASSLWPGQGLNQPQHF.

The chain uses TRBV4-3 and TRBJ2-3; 11 positions match TRBD2. CDR1 LGHNA and CDR2 YSLEER come from the germline V gene. The J segment lost 2 bases and the V segment lost 1 base, leaving 8 bases of the junction unmatched. The length of the CDR3 is 18 residues. CDR3: CASSQVLRLAGTTDTQYF. The CDR3 bases are TGCGCCAGCAGCCAAGTGCTTCGACTAGCGGGAACCACAGATACGCAGTATTTT.

The chain combines TRBV6-5 with TRBJ2-5, with no clear D. Trimming pared 2 bases from V and 9 bases from J, leaving 13 bases between. This CDR3 region has 13 residues. Germline CDR1 MNHEY, CDR2 SVGAGI. CDR3 coding DNA: TGTGCCAGCAGTTACCGACCGAAGAGGTCCCAGTACTTC. Its protein is CASSYRPKRSQYF.

About this clone itself: Relative to the germline gene, one junction end is altered; a read error may explain this. This sequence joins TRBV5-1 and TRBJ2-1; 7 positions match TRBD1. This CDR3 is 15 amino acids long. Germline CDR1 reads SGHRS; CDR2 reads YFSETQ. The CDR3 region has the DNA TGTGCCAGCAGCTTGGACGCAGGGGGTGCGGATGAGCAGTTCTTC. Translation: CASSLDAGGADEQFF.

In nucleotides, the CDR3 is TGTGCCAGCAGTGAACTTCTGGGGCGAACAGATACGCAGTATTTT. This sequence encodes CASSELLGRTDTQYF. The chain uses TRBV2 and TRBJ2-3, with TRBD1 as a possible D gene (5 bases). The V gene's germline CDR1 is SNHLY and CDR2 FYNNEI. This CDR3 is 15 amino acids long. Trimming stripped 2 bases from V and 3 bases from J, with 12 bases between.

The V gene is TRBV18, the J gene TRBJ1-2; TRBD1 aligns across 7 bases. The CDR3 sequence is 15 residues long. The junction had 10 bases not matched to a gene; V was cut back by 5 bases and J by 4 bases. The germline V gene encodes CDR1 KGHSH and CDR2 LQKENI. CDR3 region: CASSSDRVPSYGYTF. The CDR3 bases are TGTGCCAGCTCATCAGACAGGGTCCCCTCCTATGGCTACACCTTC.

The CDR3 nucleotides are TGTGCCAGCAGTTCCGGGGTTATCCTGGGGGCCACAGATACGCAGTATTTT. Translating gives CASSSGVILGATDTQYF. The chain has TRBV7-3 and TRBJ2-3; the D gene is possibly TRBD1 (6 bases). Germline V CDR1 and CDR2: SGHTA, FQGTGA. Deletions cut 6 bases from V and 2 bases from J, with 21 bases between. The length of the CDR3 is 17 residues.

The CDR3 DNA reads as TGTGCCAGCAGCGTAGGACAGGGGACAGGGTTCTATAATTCACCCCTCCACTTT. Its translation is CASSVGQGTGFYNSPLHF. The V call is TRBV9, the J call TRBJ1-6, with 9 bases identical to TRBD1. This CDR3 has 18 amino acids. V dropped 0 bases and J dropped 3; count of bases not matched to a gene: 7. Germline loops: CDR1 SGDLS, CDR2 YYNGEE.

This clone has only a few counts. V is TRBV29-1 and J is TRBJ2-3; the D gene is possibly TRBD2 (5 bases). The CDR3 extends over 12 amino acids. CDR1 and CDR2 (germline): SQVTM, ANQGSEA. V shed 7 bases and J shed 2 bases, with 10 bases lying between them. This CDR3 is CSGREITDTQYF. DNA for the CDR3: TGCAGCGGCCGGGAAATCACAGATACGCAGTATTTT.

This clone was picked up a small number of times. This chain links TRBV7-3 with TRBJ2-3; 8 bases are a match to TRBD2. V shed 4 bases, J shed 4 bases, and the junction held 7 bases outside the gene matches. This CDR3 region has 15 residues. Germline V CDR1 and CDR2: SGHTA, FQGTGA. The DNA of the CDR3 is TGTGCCAGCAGCTGGGCCGGGACTAGGCCAGATACGCAGTATTTT. Its translation is CASSWAGTRPDTQYF.

This clone came up a few times. This sequence may be a read error, since a much larger clone differs from it by one base. This sample includes further DNA sequences coding for the same CDR3. This rearrangement joins TRBV7-9 to TRBJ1-5; no clear D gene. The length of the CDR3 is 12 residues. V was shortened by 1 base and J by 4 bases, with 2 bases between the two germline ends. Looked up from germline, CDR1 is SEHNR and CDR2 is FQNEAQ (reference sequence). The chain's CDR3 is CASSLENQPQHF. CDR3 nucleotide sequence: TGTGCCAGCAGCTTAGAAAATCAGCCCCAGCATTTT.

This clone was recorded only once. The chain's CDR3 is CASSAGTVPSEQYF. In DNA form, the CDR3 reads TGCGCCAGCAGCGCCGGGACAGTTCCCTCCGAGCAGTACTTC. V gene TRBV5-1 combines with J gene TRBJ2-7; 7 bases align to TRBD1. Germline CDR1 and CDR2: SGHRS and YFSETQ. V dropped 4 bases and J dropped 6; count of bases not matched to a gene: 10. This CDR3 has 14 amino acids.

Comments on this clone: Other DNA sequences of this sample code for an identical CDR3. This chain connects TRBV6-6 to TRBJ1-4, with no clear D. The V gene's germline CDR1 is MNHNY and CDR2 SVGAGI (reference sequence). CDR3 size: 10 residues. Trimming removed 8 bases from V and 4 bases from J, with 2 bases in between. CDR3 protein: CASGNEKLFF. The DNA of the CDR3 is TGTGCCAGCGGTAATGAAAAACTGTTTTTT.

This clone was seen at least ten times. This sequence joins TRBV6-5 and TRBJ2-1; TRBD2 matches at 12 bases. The CDR3 contains 15 residues. Germline CDR1 reads MNHEY; CDR2 reads SVGAGI. With 6 bases clipped from V and 0 bases from J, the junction kept 0 bases outside the gene matches. The CDR3 nucleotides read TGTGCCAGCAGGGGACTAGCGGGCTCCTACAATGAGCAGTTCTTC. Amino acid sequence: CASRGLAGSYNEQFF.

The chain is built from TRBV9 and TRBJ2-7, with D possibly TRBD1 on 6 matching bases. CDR3 length equals 16 residues. V was cut by 4 bases and J by 0 bases, with 17 bases left in between. From germline, CDR1 is SGDLS and CDR2 YYNGEE. The CDR3 spells CASSPDGGSPSYEQYF. The CDR3 nucleotides are TGTGCCAGCAGCCCAGATGGGGGCAGCCCCTCCTACGAGCAGTACTTC. Based on the CDR3 plus reference TRBV9 and TRBJ2-7, the full variable domain is DSGVTQTPKHLITATGQRVTLRCSPRSGDLSVYWYQQSLDQGLQFLIQYYNGEERAKGNILERFSAQQFPDLHSELNLSSLELGDSALYFCASSPDGGSPSYEQYFGPGTRLTVT.

The chain joins TRBV7-9 to TRBJ2-5; D gene uncertain. Germline CDR1 is SEHNR and CDR2 is FQNEAQ (reference sequence). This CDR3 contains 16 residues. V lost 5 bases to trimming and J lost 4 bases, with 20 bases between them. The CDR3 DNA sequence: TGTGCCAGCAGCGCCGGGCAGCTCGCTTCGGGAGAGACCCAGTACTTC. It specifies CASSAGQLASGETQYF.

This clone appeared a single time. This chain connects TRBV13 to TRBJ1-5; tentative D call: TRBD1 (6 bases). In germline, CDR1 is PRHDT, CDR2 FYEKMQ (reference sequence). The CDR3 spans 16 residues. V was shortened by 0 bases and J by 6 bases, with 15 bases between the two germline ends. CDR3 DNA: TGTGCCAGCAGCTTAGGCCTCGGTGGACAGACTCAGCCCCAGCATTTT. Its protein product is CASSLGLGGQTQPQHF.

The genes are TRBV6-5 and TRBJ2-7, with 7 bases lining up with TRBD2. Germline loops: CDR1 MNHEY, CDR2 SVGAGI. CDR3 length equals 14 residues. V lost 6 bases, J lost 0 bases, and 5 bases stayed unmatched. CDR3 region: CASRILANSYEQYF. The DNA for the CDR3 is TGTGCCAGCAGAATACTAGCGAACTCCTACGAGCAGTACTTC.

The chain uses TRBV18 and TRBJ1-2, with 7 bases lining up with TRBD1. Germline CDR1 reads KGHSH; CDR2 reads LQKENI. The CDR3 runs 17 residues. The J segment lost 3 bases and the V segment lost 3 bases, leaving 13 bases of the junction unmatched. The CDR3 nucleotides read TGTGCCAGCTCACCTTTCTACAGGGGCGGCGGGGACTATGGCTACACCTTC. This encodes CASSPFYRGGGDYGYTF.